Following are 3 T cell receptor beta chains from one sample sequenced in a study of OX40 agonist ivuxolimab in advanced cancers. Profiled with immunoSEQ multiplex PCR; TCRdb holds only in-frame clones, not every one. The data contain 50,000 to 65,000 clones, over 75% of them seen just once; the ten biggest clones take up about 0.69%. This sample comprised CD4+ or CD8+ T cells sorted from blood, obtained in a trial of the OX40 agonist ivuxolimab. All receptors derive from an adult with an advanced solid tumor such as melanoma, head and neck, liver or kidney cancer.

This clone was counted between two and nine times. This sample also contains other DNA sequences that code for the same CDR3. The V gene is TRBV7-9, the J gene TRBJ2-2; TRBD1 matches 8 bases. V was pared by 2 bases and J by 3 bases, with 5 bases of the junction left unmatched. CDR3 length: 16 residues. CDR1 is SEHNR and CDR2 is FQNEAQ in the germline V gene (reference sequence). The CDR3 loop reads CASSLLTGDYTGELFF. In DNA, the CDR3 is TGTGCCAGCAGCTTATTGACAGGGGACTACACCGGGGAGCTGTTTTTT.

The chain uses TRBV4-1 and TRBJ1-3; D not resolved. This CDR3 has 15 residues. In germline, CDR1 is MGHRA, CDR2 YSYEKL. V was clipped by 1 base and J by 4 bases, with 11 bases between them. CDR3 sequence reads: CASSQVSGIGNTIYF. CDR3 in DNA: TGCGCCAGCAGCCAAGTGTCGGGGATCGGAAACACCATATATTTT.

This clone was counted a single time. This chain uses TRBV6-5 with TRBJ2-3; no firm D call. Germline CDR1 MNHEY, CDR2 SVGAGI. V lost 0 bases to trimming and J lost 0 bases, with 10 bases between them. The CDR3 loop spans 16 amino acids. Here the CDR3 DNA reads TGTGCCAGCAGTTACTCGTTCGATTCTAGCACAGATACGCAGTATTTT. Its protein is CASSYSFDSSTDTQYF.